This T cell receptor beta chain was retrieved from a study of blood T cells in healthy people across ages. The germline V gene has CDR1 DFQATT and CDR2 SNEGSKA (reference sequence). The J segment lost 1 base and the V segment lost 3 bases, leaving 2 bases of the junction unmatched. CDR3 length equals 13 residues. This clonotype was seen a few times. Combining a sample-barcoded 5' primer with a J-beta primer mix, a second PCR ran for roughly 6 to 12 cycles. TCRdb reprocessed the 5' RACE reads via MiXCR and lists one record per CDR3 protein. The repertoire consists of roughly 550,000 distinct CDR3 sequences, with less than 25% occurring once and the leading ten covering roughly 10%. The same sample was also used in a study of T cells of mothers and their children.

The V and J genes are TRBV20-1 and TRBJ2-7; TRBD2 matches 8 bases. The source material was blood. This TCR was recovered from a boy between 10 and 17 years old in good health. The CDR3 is CSASTSGSYEQYF. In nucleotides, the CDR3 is TGCAGTGCTAGTACTAGCGGATCCTACGAGCAGTACTTC.